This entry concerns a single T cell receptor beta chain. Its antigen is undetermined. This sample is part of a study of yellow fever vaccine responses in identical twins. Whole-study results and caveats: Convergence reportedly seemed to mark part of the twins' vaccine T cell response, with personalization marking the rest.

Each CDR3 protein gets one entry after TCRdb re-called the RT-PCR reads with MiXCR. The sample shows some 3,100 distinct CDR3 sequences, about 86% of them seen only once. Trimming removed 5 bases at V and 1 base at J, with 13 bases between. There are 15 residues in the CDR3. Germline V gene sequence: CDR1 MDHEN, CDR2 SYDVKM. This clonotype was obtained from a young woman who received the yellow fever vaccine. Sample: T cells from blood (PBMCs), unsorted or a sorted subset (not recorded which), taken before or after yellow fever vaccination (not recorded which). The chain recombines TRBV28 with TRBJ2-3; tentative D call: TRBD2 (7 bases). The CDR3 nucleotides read TGTGCCAGCAGTCAACGGGGGGCCCGCACAGATACGCAGTATTTT. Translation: CASSQRGARTDTQYF. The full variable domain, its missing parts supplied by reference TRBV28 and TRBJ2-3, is DVKVTQSSRYLVKRTGEKVFLECVQDMDHENMFWYRQDPGLGLRLIYFSYDVKMKEKGDIPEGYSVSREKKERFSLILESASTNQTSMYLCASSQRGARTDTQYFGPGTRLTVL.